This T cell receptor beta chain appears in the sequencing data of a study of CXCR3-negative and CXCR3-positive naive CD8 T cells. Study-wide results and caveats: Comparison of naive cells showed more hydrophobic TRB CDR3s in CXCR3-positive than in CXCR3-negative naive cells. Sequencing showed both naive subsets with comparably high diversity, and memory CD8+ cells much lower.

Via 5' RACE with UMI labels, TRB cDNA libraries were prepared. TCRdb reanalyzed the 5' RACE reads, giving one entry per CDR3 protein sequence and no DNA. The specimen's table records over 100,000 distinct CDR3 sequences. CD45RO-CCR7+CD27+CD95- marked naive CD8+ T cells. As to this clonotype: Its specificity is unknown.

CDR1 is LGHNA, CDR2 YNFKEQ, per germline. The CDR3 sequence is 14 residues long. The chain carries TRBV4-2 and TRBJ1-1. The sequenced material came from naive CXCR3+ CD8+ T cells from blood. Indicated subset: CD45RO-CCR7+CD27+CD95- naive CD8+ T cells expressing CXCR3 (TNR3+). This sequence originates from a human donor in good health. Some clones in this sample may be carry-over from other donors' samples. The chain's CDR3 is CASSQDLGGYEAFF.